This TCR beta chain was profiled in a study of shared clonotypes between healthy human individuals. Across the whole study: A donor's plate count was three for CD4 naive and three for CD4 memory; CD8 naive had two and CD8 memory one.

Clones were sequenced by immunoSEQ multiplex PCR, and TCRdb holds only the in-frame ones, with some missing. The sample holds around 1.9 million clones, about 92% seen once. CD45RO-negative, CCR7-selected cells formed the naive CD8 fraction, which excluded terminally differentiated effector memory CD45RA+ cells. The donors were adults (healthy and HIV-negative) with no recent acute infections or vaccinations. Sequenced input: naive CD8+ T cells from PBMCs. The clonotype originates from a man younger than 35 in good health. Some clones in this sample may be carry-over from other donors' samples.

The CDR3 DNA reads as TGTGCCAGCAGTTTAAAAGGATCCGCCCGGGGGCGCAACACTGAAGCTTTCTTT. It yields the protein CASSLKGSARGRNTEAFF. The gene calls are TRBV27 and TRBJ1-1, with D possibly TRBD1 on 6 matching bases. The V end was cut by 2 bases, the J end by 2 bases, with 21 bases between. The CDR3 loop spans 18 amino acids. Germline loops: CDR1 MNHEY, CDR2 SMNVEV (reference sequence).